This T cell receptor beta chain was sequenced in a study of blood T cell repertoires in COVID-19. Study information: COVID-19 samples, acute and convalescent, were from the United States, Italy and Spain. In each case, the material was cDNA or gDNA derived from T cells, B-cell-depleted T cells, or PBMCs.

The CDR3 runs 13 residues. CDR1 is LNHDA, CDR2 SQIVND, per germline (reference sequence). V lost 2 bases and J lost 1, with 5 bases in between. Per the authors' pipeline: Using reference gene primer amplification, nucleated cell counts were estimated. Assay: immunoSEQ multiplex PCR; the TCRdb copy retains only in-frame clones and omits some. V and J calls and clone size come straight from that table; D and trimming were deduced from the DNA. Of over 150,000 clones listed, about four fifths are singletons. Material for sequencing was peripheral blood. The clonotype was recovered from a woman of 80 years or more with acute or convalescent COVID-19. The rearrangement uses TRBV19 and TRBJ1-1, with no clear D. CDR3: CASSIYPNTEAFF. The CDR3 coding sequence is TGTGCCAGTAGTATATATCCGAACACTGAAGCTTTCTTT.